Below are 8 T cell receptor beta chains sequenced from a single sample in a study of siplizumab effects on memory and regulatory T cells. Profiled with immunoSEQ multiplex PCR; TCRdb holds only in-frame clones, not every one. The sample has 85,000 or so clones; more than 85% are singletons. The sequencing sample was made of CD8+ T cells sorted from blood. The receptors were sampled from a human donor in good health.

The chain joins TRBV11-3 to TRBJ2-7; 15 bases match TRBD2. CDR3 length: 16 amino acids. Per germline, CDR1 SGHNT and CDR2 YENEEA. Trimming removed 5 bases from V and 5 bases from J; junction bases left unmatched: 7. The CDR3 DNA sequence: TGTGCCAGCAGCCGTGGACTAGCGGGAGGGTCCCACGAGCAGTACTTC. This encodes CASSRGLAGGSHEQYF.

This clone was picked up one time. The chain links TRBV6-5 to TRBJ2-1, with a tentative D call TRBD2 (6 bases). CDR1 is MNHEY and CDR2 is SVGAGI in the germline V gene. Trimming left V 0 bases short and J 7 bases short, with 13 bases between. There are 15 residues in the CDR3. The chain's CDR3 is CASSYSAGSLNEQFF. Here the CDR3 DNA reads TGTGCCAGCAGTTACTCGGCGGGGTCACTTAATGAGCAGTTCTTC.

J is TRBJ2-3 and V is TRBV7-6; 10 bases fit TRBD2. CDR1 and CDR2 (germline): SGHVS, FNYEAQ. J gave up 0 bases and V 5 bases, and 11 bases lay outside the gene matches. The CDR3 has 18 residues. CDR3 loop: CASSQTAGGISSTDTQYF. The CDR3 region has the DNA TGTGCCAGCAGCCAAACAGCGGGAGGGATATCTAGCACAGATACGCAGTATTTT. The full variable domain, in which reference TRBV7-6 and TRBJ2-3 provide the parts outside the CDR3, is GAGVSQSPRYKVTKRGQDVALRCDPISGHVSLYWYRQALGQGPEFLTYFNYEAQQDKSGLPNDRFSAERPEGSISTLTIQRTEQRDSAMYRCASSQTAGGISSTDTQYFGPGTRLTVL.

The chain links TRBV4-2 to TRBJ2-7; TRBD2 agrees at 7 bases. The CDR3 sequence is 14 residues long. Germline lookup yields CDR1 LGHNA and CDR2 YNFKEQ. V lost 3 bases to trimming and J lost 3 bases; unmatched junction nucleotides: 5. CDR3 loop: CASSHGGTNYEQYF. DNA for the CDR3: TGTGCCAGCAGCCACGGGGGGACTAACTACGAGCAGTACTTC.

Note on this clone: A read error may account for a junction end that differs from germline. The chain recombines TRBV6-5 with TRBJ1-2; D is perhaps TRBD1 (5 bases). The CDR3 contains 13 residues. Germline CDR1 MNHEY, CDR2 SVGAGI. CDR3 amino acids: CASSNPQGGSLPF. The CDR3 DNA reads TGTGCCAGCAGTAACCCCCAGGGCGGATCCCTCCCCTTC.

The V gene is TRBV28, the J gene TRBJ1-5, with a weak D call TRBD1 (6 bases). CDR3 size: 13 residues. V was shortened by 4 bases and J by 7 bases, with 11 bases between the two germline ends. Germline V gives CDR1 MDHEN, CDR2 SYDVKM. CDR3 bases: TGTGCCAGCAGTTCGGGGGCAGGGCAGCCCCAGCATTTT. Translation gives CASSSGAGQPQHF.

Note on this clone: This sample also contains other DNA sequences that code for the same CDR3. The chain couples TRBV27 to TRBJ2-1; D remains unclear. The CDR3 spans 12 residues. Germline V CDR1 and CDR2: MNHEY, SMNVEV (reference sequence). Trimming removed 0 bases from V and 6 bases from J, with 3 bases in between. The CDR3: CASSLSGNEQFF. CDR3 bases: TGTGCCAGCAGTTTATCAGGCAATGAGCAGTTCTTC.

This clone was seen only once. The chain combines TRBV14 with TRBJ2-1; D possibly corresponds to TRBD2 (5 bases). Germline-derived CDR1 and CDR2 are SGHDN and FVKESK. V lost 6 bases and J lost 1, with 13 bases in between. There are 15 residues in the CDR3. CDR3 amino acids: CASRTGKGSYNEQFF. In DNA form, the CDR3 reads TGTGCCAGCAGGACCGGGAAGGGATCCTACAATGAGCAGTTCTTC. Full variable domain (outside the CDR3, taken from reference TRBV14 and TRBJ2-1): EAGVTQFPSHSVIEKGQTVTLRCDPISGHDNLYWYRRVMGKEIKFLLHFVKESKQDESGMPNNRFLAERTGGTYSTLKVQPAELEDSGVYFCASRTGKGSYNEQFFGPGTRLTVL.